A single sample gave rise to the 8 T cell receptor beta chains below, sequenced in a study of OX40 agonist ivuxolimab in advanced cancers. Some clones are missing from TCRdb's copy, which holds only in-frame ones; the method was immunoSEQ multiplex PCR. This sample has 35,000 or so clones, with around 77% found just once. The sequenced sample was CD4+ or CD8+ T cells sorted from blood, obtained in a trial of the OX40 agonist ivuxolimab. All receptors derive from an adult with an advanced solid tumor such as melanoma, head and neck, liver or kidney cancer.

J is TRBJ1-6 and V is TRBV5-6, with D possibly being TRBD1 (6 bases). Germline V gene data show CDR1 as SGHDT and CDR2 as YYEEEE. CDR3 size: 14 residues. Trimming cost V 2 bases and J 9 bases, with 12 bases left between them. The CDR3 nucleotides are TGTGCCAGCAGCTTTGTACAGGGTGTTTCACCCCTCCACTTT. Amino acid sequence: CASSFVQGVSPLHF.

This clone was seen at least ten times. This chain joins TRBV6-6 and TRBJ1-1; perhaps TRBD1 as D (5 bases). Trimming cost V 2 bases and J 4 bases, with 11 bases left between them. The CDR3 is 14 amino acids. Germline V gene data show CDR1 as MNHNY and CDR2 as SVGAGI (reference sequence). CDR3 in amino acids: CASSYNPGRTEAFF. As DNA, the CDR3 is TGTGCCAGCAGTTACAATCCAGGGCGCACTGAAGCTTTCTTT.

The count of this clone is one. For the CDR3, the DNA is TGTGCCAGCAGCTTGGGATATCAGCCCCAGCATTTT. This codes for CASSLGYQPQHF. The chain joins TRBV5-6 to TRBJ1-5; D is unresolved. V dropped 0 bases and J dropped 5 bases, with 3 bases sitting between them. There are 12 residues in the CDR3. CDR1 and CDR2 from the germline V gene are SGHDT and YYEEEE. The full variable domain, rest sourced from reference TRBV5-6 and TRBJ1-5, is DAGVTQSPTHLIKTRGQQVTLRCSPKSGHDTVSWYQQALGQGPQFIFQYYEEEERQRGNFPDRFSGHQFPNYSSELNVNALLLGDSALYLCASSLGYQPQHFGDGTRLSIL.

The V gene is TRBV28, the J gene TRBJ1-5, with a weak D call TRBD1 (6 bases). The CDR3 has 15 residues. The V end lost 4 bases, the J end lost 2 bases, and 12 bases lay between the germline ends. Germline lookup yields CDR1 MDHEN and CDR2 SYDVKM. CDR3 nucleotide sequence: TGTGCCAGCAGTTGGTTAAGGGGGGGCAATCAGCCCCAGCATTTT. It specifies CASSWLRGGNQPQHF.

The gene calls are TRBV6-1 and TRBJ2-1; 12 nucleotides align to TRBD2. The CDR3 sequence is 15 residues long. The V segment lost 3 bases and the J segment 6 bases; nucleotides outside the gene matches: 3. The germline gives CDR1 MNHNS, CDR2 SASEGT. As DNA, the CDR3 is TGTGCCAGCAGTGAGGAGACTAGCGGGAGCAATGAGCAGTTCTTC. It codes for CASSEETSGSNEQFF.

The J gene is TRBJ2-2, the V gene TRBV7-2; TRBD2 agrees at 10 bases. The CDR3 extends over 16 amino acids. Germline values: CDR1 SGHTA, CDR2 FQGNSA. V lost 2 bases to trimming and J lost 5 bases; unmatched junction nucleotides: 5. CDR3 loop: CASSLNRLAGTGELFF. For the CDR3, the DNA is TGTGCCAGCAGCTTAAACCGACTAGCGGGTACCGGGGAGCTGTTTTTT.

The gene calls are TRBV6-5 and TRBJ2-7, with TRBD2 matching over 9 bases. After removal of 6 bases from V and 5 bases from J, the junction contained 8 bases not matched to a gene. There are 14 residues in the CDR3. From germline, CDR1 is MNHEY and CDR2 SVGAGI. CDR3 residues: CASSPSSGSDEQYF. The DNA for the CDR3 is TGTGCCAGCAGCCCAAGTAGCGGGAGCGACGAGCAGTACTTC.

The chain's CDR3 is CASSDLRGLRGEQYF. DNA for the CDR3: TGTGCCAGCAGTGACCTCAGGGGGCTCCGAGGAGAGCAGTACTTC. The genes are TRBV28 and TRBJ2-7; 8 positions agree with TRBD1. The CDR3 totals 15 residues. V lost 5 bases and J lost 7; bases outside the gene matches: 13. In germline, CDR1 is MDHEN, CDR2 SYDVKM.